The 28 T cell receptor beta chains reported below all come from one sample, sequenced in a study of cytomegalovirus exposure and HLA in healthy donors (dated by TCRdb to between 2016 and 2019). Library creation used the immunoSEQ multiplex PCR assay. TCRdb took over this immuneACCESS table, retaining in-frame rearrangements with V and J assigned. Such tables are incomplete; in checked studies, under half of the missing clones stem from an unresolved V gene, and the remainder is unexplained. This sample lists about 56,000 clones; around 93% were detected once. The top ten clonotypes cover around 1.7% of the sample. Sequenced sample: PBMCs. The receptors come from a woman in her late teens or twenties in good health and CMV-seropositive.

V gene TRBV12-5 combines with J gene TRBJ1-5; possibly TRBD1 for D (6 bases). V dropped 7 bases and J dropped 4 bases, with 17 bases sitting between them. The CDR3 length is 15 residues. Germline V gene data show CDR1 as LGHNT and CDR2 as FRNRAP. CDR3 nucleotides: TGTGCTAGTGCCCGGGGACAAGGCCCAAATCAGCCCCAGCATTTT. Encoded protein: CASARGQGPNQPQHF.

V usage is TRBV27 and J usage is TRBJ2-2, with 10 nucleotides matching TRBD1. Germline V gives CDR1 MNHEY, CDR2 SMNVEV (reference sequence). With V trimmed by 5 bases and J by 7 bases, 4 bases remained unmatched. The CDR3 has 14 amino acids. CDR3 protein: CASSVDRGVGELFF. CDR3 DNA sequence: TGTGCCAGCAGTGTGGACAGGGGGGTCGGGGAGCTGTTTTTT.

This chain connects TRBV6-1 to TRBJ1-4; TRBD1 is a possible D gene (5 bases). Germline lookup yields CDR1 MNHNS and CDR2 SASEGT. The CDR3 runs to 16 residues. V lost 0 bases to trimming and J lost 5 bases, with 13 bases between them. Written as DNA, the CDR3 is TGTGCCAGCAGTGAAGCAACGGCAGGGCTGAATGAAAAACTGTTTTTT. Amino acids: CASSEATAGLNEKLFF.

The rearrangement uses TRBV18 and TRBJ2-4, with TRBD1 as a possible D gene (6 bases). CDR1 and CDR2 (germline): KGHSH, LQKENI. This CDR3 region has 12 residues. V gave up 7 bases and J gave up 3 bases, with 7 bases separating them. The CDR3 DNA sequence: TGTGCCAGCTTGGACAGCAAAAACATTCAGTACTTC. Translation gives CASLDSKNIQYF.

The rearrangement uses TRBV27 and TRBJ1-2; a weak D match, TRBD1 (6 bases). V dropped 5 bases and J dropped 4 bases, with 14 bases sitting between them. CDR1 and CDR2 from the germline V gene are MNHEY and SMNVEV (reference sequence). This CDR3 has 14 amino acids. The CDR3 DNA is TGTGCCAGCAGTCCGGGGGGGGCAGGCTATGGCTACACCTTC. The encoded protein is CASSPGGAGYGYTF.

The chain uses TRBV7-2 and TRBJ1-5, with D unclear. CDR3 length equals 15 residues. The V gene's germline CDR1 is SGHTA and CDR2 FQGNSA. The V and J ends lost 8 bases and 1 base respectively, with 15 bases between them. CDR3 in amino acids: CASAREGQSNQPQHF. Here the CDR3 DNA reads TGTGCCAGCGCACGGGAGGGCCAGAGCAATCAGCCCCAGCATTTT.

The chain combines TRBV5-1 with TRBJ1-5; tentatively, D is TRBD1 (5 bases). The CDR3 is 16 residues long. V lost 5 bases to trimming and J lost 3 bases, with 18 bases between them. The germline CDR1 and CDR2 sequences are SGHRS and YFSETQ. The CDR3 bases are TGCGCCAGCAGTCGAGGAGGCGGGACCCACAATCAGCCCCAGCATTTT. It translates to CASSRGGGTHNQPQHF.

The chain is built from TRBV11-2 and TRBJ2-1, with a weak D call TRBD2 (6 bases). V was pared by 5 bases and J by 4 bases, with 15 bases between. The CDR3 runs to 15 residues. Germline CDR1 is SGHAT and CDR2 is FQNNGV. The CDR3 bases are TGTGCCAGCAGCGGGCAGGCGGGGCGGTACAATGAGCAGTTCTTC. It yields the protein CASSGQAGRYNEQFF.

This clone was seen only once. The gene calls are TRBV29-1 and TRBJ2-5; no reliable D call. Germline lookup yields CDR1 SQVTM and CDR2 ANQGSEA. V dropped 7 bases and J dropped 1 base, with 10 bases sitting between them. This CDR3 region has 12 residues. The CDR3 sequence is CSATAGQETQYF. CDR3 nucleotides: TGCAGCGCTACGGCAGGCCAAGAGACCCAGTACTTC.

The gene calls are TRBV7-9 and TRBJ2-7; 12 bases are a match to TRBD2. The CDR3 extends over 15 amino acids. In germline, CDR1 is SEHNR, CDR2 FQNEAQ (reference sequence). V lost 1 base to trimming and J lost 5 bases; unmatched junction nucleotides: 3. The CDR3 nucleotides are TGTGCCAGCAGCTTAGAAGGACTAGCGGGGCACGAGCAGTACTTC. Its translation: CASSLEGLAGHEQYF. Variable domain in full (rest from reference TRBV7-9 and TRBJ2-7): DTGVSQNPRHKITKRGQNVTFRCDPISEHNRLYWYRQTLGQGPEFLTYFQNEAQLEKSRLLSDRFSAERPKGSFSTLEIQRTEQGDSAMYLCASSLEGLAGHEQYFGPGTRLTVT.

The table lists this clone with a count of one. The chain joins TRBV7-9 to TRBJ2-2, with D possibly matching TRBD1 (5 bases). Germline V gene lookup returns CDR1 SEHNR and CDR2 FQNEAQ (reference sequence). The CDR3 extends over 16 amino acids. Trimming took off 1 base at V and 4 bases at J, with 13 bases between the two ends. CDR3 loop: CASSLDSAGITGELFF. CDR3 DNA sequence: TGTGCCAGCAGCTTAGATTCAGCAGGGATCACCGGGGAGCTGTTTTTT.

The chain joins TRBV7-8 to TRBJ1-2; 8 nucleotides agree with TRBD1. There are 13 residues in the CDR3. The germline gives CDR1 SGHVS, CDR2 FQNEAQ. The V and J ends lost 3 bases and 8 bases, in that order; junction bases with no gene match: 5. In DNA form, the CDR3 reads TGTGCCAGCAGCTTCCAGGGGGCCTGGGGCTACACCTTC. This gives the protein CASSFQGAWGYTF.

The CDR3 DNA follows: TGTGCCAGCAGTCCCCTGGACAGGGCACGCACAGATACGCAGTATTTT. Its translation is CASSPLDRARTDTQYF. The chain employs TRBV28 and TRBJ2-3, with 8 bases that match TRBD1. The CDR3 is made up of 16 amino acids. Germline values: CDR1 MDHEN, CDR2 SYDVKM. Trimming at V came to 5 bases and at J to 1 base, leaving 8 bases not matched to a gene.

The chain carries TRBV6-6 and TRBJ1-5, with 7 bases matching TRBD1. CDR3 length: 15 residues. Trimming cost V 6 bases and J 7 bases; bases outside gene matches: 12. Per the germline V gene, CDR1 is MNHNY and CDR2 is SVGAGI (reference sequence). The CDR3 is CASSPRTGVMQPQHF. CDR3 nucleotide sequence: TGTGCCAGCAGCCCACGAACAGGGGTTATGCAGCCCCAGCATTTT.

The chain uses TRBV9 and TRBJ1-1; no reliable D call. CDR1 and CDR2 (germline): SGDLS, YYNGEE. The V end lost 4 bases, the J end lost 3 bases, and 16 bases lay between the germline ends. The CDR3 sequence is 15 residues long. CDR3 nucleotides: TGTGCCAGCAGCCTCAAACAAGAGGGTGACACTGAAGCTTTCTTT. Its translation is CASSLKQEGDTEAFF. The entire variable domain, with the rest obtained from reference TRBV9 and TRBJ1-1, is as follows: DSGVTQTPKHLITATGQRVTLRCSPRSGDLSVYWYQQSLDQGLQFLIQYYNGEERAKGNILERFSAQQFPDLHSELNLSSLELGDSALYFCASSLKQEGDTEAFFGQGTRLTVV.

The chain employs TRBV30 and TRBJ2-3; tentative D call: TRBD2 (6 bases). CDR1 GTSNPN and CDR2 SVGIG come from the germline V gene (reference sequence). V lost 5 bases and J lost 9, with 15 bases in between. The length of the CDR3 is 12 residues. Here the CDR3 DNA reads TGTGCCTGGGGACGCCTCGGAGGGACGCAGTATTTT. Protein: CAWGRLGGTQYF.

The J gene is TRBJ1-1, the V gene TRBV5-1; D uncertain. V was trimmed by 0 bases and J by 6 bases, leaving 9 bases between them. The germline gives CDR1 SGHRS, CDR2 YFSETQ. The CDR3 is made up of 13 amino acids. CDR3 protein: CASSLEGAAEAFF. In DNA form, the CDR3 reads TGCGCCAGCAGCTTGGAAGGTGCGGCTGAAGCTTTCTTT.

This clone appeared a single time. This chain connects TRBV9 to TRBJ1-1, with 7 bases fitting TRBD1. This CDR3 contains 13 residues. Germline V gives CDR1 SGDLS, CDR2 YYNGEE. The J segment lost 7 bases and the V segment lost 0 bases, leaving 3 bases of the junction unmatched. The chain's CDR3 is CASSVGGDSEAFF. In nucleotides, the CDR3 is TGTGCCAGCAGCGTAGGGGGGGACAGTGAAGCTTTCTTT.

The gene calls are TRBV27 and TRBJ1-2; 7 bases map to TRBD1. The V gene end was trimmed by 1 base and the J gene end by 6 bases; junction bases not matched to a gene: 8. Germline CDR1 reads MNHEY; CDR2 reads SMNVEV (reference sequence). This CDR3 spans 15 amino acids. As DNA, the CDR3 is TGTGCCAGCAGTTTATGGTCAGGGGGTCCGGATGGCTACACCTTC. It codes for CASSLWSGGPDGYTF.

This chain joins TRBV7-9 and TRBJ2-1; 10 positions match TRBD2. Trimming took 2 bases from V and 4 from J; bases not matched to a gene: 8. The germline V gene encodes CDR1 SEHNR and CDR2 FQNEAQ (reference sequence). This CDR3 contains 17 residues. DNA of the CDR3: TGTGCCAGCAGCTTATTAGCGGGGGGCGCCAGGTACAATGAGCAGTTCTTC. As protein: CASSLLAGGARYNEQFF. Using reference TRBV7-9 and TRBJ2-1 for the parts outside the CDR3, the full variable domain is DTGVSQNPRHKITKRGQNVTFRCDPISEHNRLYWYRQTLGQGPEFLTYFQNEAQLEKSRLLSDRFSAERPKGSFSTLEIQRTEQGDSAMYLCASSLLAGGARYNEQFFGPGTRLTVL.

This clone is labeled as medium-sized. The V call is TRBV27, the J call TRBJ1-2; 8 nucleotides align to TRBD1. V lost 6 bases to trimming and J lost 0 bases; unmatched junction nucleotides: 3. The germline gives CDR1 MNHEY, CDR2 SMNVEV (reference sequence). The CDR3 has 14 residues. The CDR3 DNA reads TGTGCCAGCAGGACAGGGGCCGCTAACTATGGCTACACCTTC. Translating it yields CASRTGAANYGYTF.

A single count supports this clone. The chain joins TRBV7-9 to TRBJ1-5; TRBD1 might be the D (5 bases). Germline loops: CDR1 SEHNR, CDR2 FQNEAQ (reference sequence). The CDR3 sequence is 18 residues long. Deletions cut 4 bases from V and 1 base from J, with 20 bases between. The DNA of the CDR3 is TGTGCCAGCAGCTATCTCGGCGGGGGTAGGCCCAGCAATCAGCCCCAGCATTTT. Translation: CASSYLGGGRPSNQPQHF.

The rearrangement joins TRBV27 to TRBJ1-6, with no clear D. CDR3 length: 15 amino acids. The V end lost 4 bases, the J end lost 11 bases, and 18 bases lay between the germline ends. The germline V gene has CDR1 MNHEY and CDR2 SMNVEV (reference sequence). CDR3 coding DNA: TGTGCCAGCAGTTCCTCAGCCCTCGTTGGAGCACCCCTCCACTTT. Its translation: CASSSSALVGAPLHF.

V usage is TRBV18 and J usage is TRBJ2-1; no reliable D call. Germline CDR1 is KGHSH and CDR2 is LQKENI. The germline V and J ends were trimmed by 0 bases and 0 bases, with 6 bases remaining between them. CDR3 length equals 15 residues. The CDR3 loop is CASSPPYYSYNEQFF. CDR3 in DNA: TGTGCCAGCTCACCACCATATTACTCCTACAATGAGCAGTTCTTC.

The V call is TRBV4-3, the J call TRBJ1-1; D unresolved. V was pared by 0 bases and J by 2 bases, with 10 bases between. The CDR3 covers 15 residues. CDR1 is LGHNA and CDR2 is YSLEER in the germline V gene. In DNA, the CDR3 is TGCGCCAGCAGCCAAGAAATGGGCCCTAACACTGAAGCTTTCTTT. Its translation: CASSQEMGPNTEAFF.

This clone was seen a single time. For the CDR3, the DNA is TGCGCCAGCAGCTTGGATTTGGGCAGCTATGACACCTTC. Residues: CASSLDLGSYDTF. V and J are TRBV5-1 and TRBJ1-2; no firm D call. This CDR3 spans 13 amino acids. Per germline, CDR1 SGHRS and CDR2 YFSETQ. The V gene lost 0 bases and the J gene lost 12 bases, with 15 bases spanning the gap.

The CDR3 region is CATSTDRGKGGYGYTF. The CDR3, as DNA: TGTGCCACCAGCACGGACAGGGGAAAGGGAGGGTATGGCTACACCTTC. The chain couples TRBV15 to TRBJ1-2; 9 bases are shared with TRBD1. The CDR3 has 16 amino acids. The V gene's germline CDR1 is LNHNV and CDR2 YYDKDF (reference sequence). The J segment lost 5 bases and the V segment lost 4 bases, leaving 11 bases of the junction unmatched.

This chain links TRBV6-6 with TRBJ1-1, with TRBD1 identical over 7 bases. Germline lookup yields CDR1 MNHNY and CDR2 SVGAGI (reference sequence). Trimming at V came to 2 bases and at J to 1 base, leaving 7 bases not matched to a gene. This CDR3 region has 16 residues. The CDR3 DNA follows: TGTGCCAGCAGTTACAGATTGGACAGGAAGAACACTGAAGCTTTCTTT. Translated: CASSYRLDRKNTEAFF.